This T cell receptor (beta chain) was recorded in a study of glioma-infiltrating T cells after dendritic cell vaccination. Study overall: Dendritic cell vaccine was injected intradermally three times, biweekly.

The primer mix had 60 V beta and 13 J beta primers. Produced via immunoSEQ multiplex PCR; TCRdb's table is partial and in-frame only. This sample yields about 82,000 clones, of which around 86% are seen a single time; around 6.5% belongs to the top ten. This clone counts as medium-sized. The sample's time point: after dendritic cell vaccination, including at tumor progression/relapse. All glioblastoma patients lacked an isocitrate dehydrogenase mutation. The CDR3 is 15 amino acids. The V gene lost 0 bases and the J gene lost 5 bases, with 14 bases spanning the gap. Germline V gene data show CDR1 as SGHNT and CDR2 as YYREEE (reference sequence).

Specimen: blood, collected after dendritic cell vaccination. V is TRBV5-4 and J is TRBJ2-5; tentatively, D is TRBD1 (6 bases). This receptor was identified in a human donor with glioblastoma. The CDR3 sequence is CASSLGTGFRETQYF. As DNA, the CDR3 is TGTGCCAGCAGCTTGGGAACAGGGTTTAGGGAGACCCAGTACTTC. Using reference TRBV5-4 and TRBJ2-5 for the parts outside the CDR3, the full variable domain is ETGVTQSPTHLIKTRGQQVTLRCSSQSGHNTVSWYQQALGQGPQFIFQYYREEENGRGNFPPRFSGLQFPNYSSELNVNALELDDSALYLCASSLGTGFRETQYFGPGTRLLVL.